A selection of T cell receptor beta chains follows, all from one sample in a study of graft-versus-host responses after intestinal transplantation. Profiling relied on immunoSEQ multiplex PCR, and the TCRdb table lists in-frame clones only, not all of them. The data contain 30,000 to 40,000 clones, around 94% of them singletons. The sequenced sample was PBMCs, obtained 16 days after intestinal transplant. Receptor source: a human patient who received an intestinal transplant, so some T cells may come from the graft donor. Both conserved end residues are part of each CDR3. D genes are given only for firm matches. Expanded clones are given a class, and other clones once, few, many or no size at all.

CDR3 DNA	CDR3 protein	D gene	V gene	J gene	clone size
TGTGCCAGCAGCTTAGCCAGGCATTCCGTGAACACTGAAGCTTTCTTT	CASSLARHSVNTEAFF	.	TRBV7-8	TRBJ1-1	once
TGTGCCAGCAGTTTACTGTGGGGAAGCTCCTACGAGCAGTACTTC	CASSLLWGSSYEQYF	.	TRBV28	TRBJ2-7	.
TGTGCCAGCAGGGACGGGACAGTCGGAACTGAAGCTTTCTTT	CASRDGTVGTEAFF	TRBD1	TRBV2	TRBJ1-1	once
TGTGCCAGCAGCCTAACTATCCCCACTGGGCTAGCGGTGAACGAGCAGTACTTC	CASSLTIPTGLAVNEQYF	TRBD2	TRBV7-6	TRBJ2-7	.
TGTGCCATCAGGGCATTCTCGGGCTCTGGAAACACCATATATTTT	CAIRAFSGSGNTIYF	.	TRBV10-3	TRBJ1-3	few
TGTGCCAGCAGCTTGCGGACTACTTCCTACAATGAGCAGTTCTTC	CASSLRTTSYNEQFF	.	TRBV5-6	TRBJ2-1	.
TGTGCCAGCAGCTTAGATACGCAGTATTTT	CASSLDTQYF	.	TRBV7-9	TRBJ2-3	.
TGTGCCAGCAGTTCCGTCTGGCGGGAGAACACAGATACGCAGTATTTT	CASSSVWRENTDTQYF	TRBD2	TRBV27	TRBJ2-3	.
TGTGCCACCGCCGATATCAATCAGCCCCAGCATTTT	CATADINQPQHF	.	TRBV10-3	TRBJ1-5	once
TGTGCCAGCAGCGTAACCGGGACAGGGAGAGAAAATGGCTACACCTTC	CASSVTGTGRENGYTF	TRBD1	TRBV7-3	TRBJ1-2	.
TGTGCCAGCAGGCCCCCGGGATCCTGGGAGACCCAGTACTTC	CASRPPGSWETQYF	.	TRBV6-5	TRBJ2-5	.
TGTGCCAGCAGTTTAGGTACAGGGAGTCAAGAGACCCAGTACTTC	CASSLGTGSQETQYF	.	TRBV27	TRBJ2-5	.